The 29 T cell receptor beta chains presented below share a single source sample, sequenced in a study of T cells after yellow fever vaccination. TCRdb recomputed calls from the 5' RACE reads with MiXCR, one row per CDR3 protein. The sample includes about 370,000 distinct CDR3 sequences, approximately 10% of them seen just once. The sequenced sample was PBMCs, obtained on the day of the first yellow fever vaccination. All receptors come from a young man who received the YFV17D yellow fever vaccine.

The chain links TRBV5-4 to TRBJ2-3; weak D call: TRBD1 (5 bases). The CDR3 extends over 14 amino acids. V was pared by 5 bases and J by 5 bases, with 15 bases between. Germline values: CDR1 SGHNT, CDR2 YYREEE (reference sequence). CDR3 nucleotides: TGTGCCAGCAGATCGACTGGGGCCGGAGATACGCAGTATTTT. As protein: CASRSTGAGDTQYF.

This chain connects TRBV5-3 to TRBJ2-7, with TRBD1 matching 9 bases. TRBV5-3 is an open reading frame, and its role is uncertain. Germline trimming cut 6 bases from V and 1 base from J; bases unmatched to any gene: 11. There are 16 residues in the CDR3. CDR3 coding DNA: TGTGCCAGAACCCTCATAACAGGGGGCCGATCCTACGAGCAGTACGTC. Its translation is CARTLITGGRSYEQYV.

This clonotype has a handful of counts. The rearrangement uses TRBV20-1 and TRBJ2-7; tentatively, D is TRBD1 (5 bases). V lost 6 bases to trimming and J lost 2 bases, with 14 bases between them. The CDR3 runs 13 residues. Germline CDR1 reads DFQATT; CDR2 reads SNEGSKA (reference sequence). CDR3 region: CSAAGHGPYEQYF. CDR3 DNA: TGCAGTGCAGCCGGACACGGACCCTACGAGCAGTACTTC.

J is TRBJ1-1 and V is TRBV19; maybe TRBD1 (6 bases). V lost 5 bases and J lost 4, with 17 bases in between. The CDR3 is 15 residues long. The germline V gene has CDR1 LNHDA and CDR2 SQIVND (reference sequence). DNA for the CDR3: TGTGCCAGTAGTTCGGAGGGGGGGGGAGGCACTGAAGCTTTCTTT. Its protein is CASSSEGGGGTEAFF. The full variable domain, completed using reference TRBV19 and TRBJ1-1, is DGGITQSPKYLFRKEGQNVTLSCEQNLNHDAMYWYRQDPGQGLRLIYYSQIVNDFQKGDIAEGYSVSREKKESFPLTVTSAQKNPTAFYLCASSSEGGGGTEAFFGQGTRLTVV.

The chain is built from TRBV4-2 and TRBJ2-5; D might be TRBD2 (5 bases). The CDR3 extends over 14 amino acids. The germline V and J ends were trimmed by 0 bases and 3 bases, with 8 bases remaining between them. The germline V gene encodes CDR1 LGHNA and CDR2 YNFKEQ. The CDR3 is CASSQDGVEETQYF. CDR3 coding DNA: TGTGCCAGCAGCCAAGACGGGGTAGAAGAGACCCAGTACTTC.

This chain connects TRBV7-9 to TRBJ1-5; 8 nucleotides match TRBD1. The CDR3 totals 15 residues. Per the germline V gene, CDR1 is SEHNR and CDR2 is FQNEAQ (reference sequence). J was trimmed by 6 bases and V by 5 bases; bases with no gene match: 9. As DNA, the CDR3 is TGTGCCAGCAGCCCGGACAGGGAAACGGGTCAGCCCCAGCATTTT. Translating gives CASSPDRETGQPQHF.

This clonotype was counted ten times or more. V usage is TRBV4-2 and J usage is TRBJ2-5, with TRBD2 matching 15 bases. The length of the CDR3 is 16 residues. The germline V gene has CDR1 LGHNA and CDR2 YNFKEQ. V lost 2 bases, J lost 5 bases, and 3 bases stayed unmatched. CDR3 residues: CASSQTGTSGGETQYF. The CDR3 DNA follows: TGTGCCAGCAGCCAAACCGGGACTAGCGGGGGGGAGACCCAGTACTTC.

V is TRBV20-1 and J is TRBJ1-5; D perhaps matches TRBD1 (5 bases). Germline CDR1 and CDR2: DFQATT and SNEGSKA (reference sequence). V lost 5 bases and J lost 7, with 21 bases in between. This CDR3 is 15 amino acids long. CDR3 bases: TGCAGTGCTCACAGGACGGAGGGCTCAGGACAGCCCCAGCATTTT. It encodes CSAHRTEGSGQPQHF.

This chain connects TRBV28 to TRBJ2-2; 7 bases fit TRBD2. The CDR3 sequence is 14 residues long. Looked up from germline, CDR1 is MDHEN and CDR2 is SYDVKM. V shed 8 bases, J shed 6 bases, and the junction held 9 bases outside the gene matches. In nucleotides, the CDR3 is TGTGCCAGCTTTGCTACGGGGGGAGCCGGGGAGCTGTTTTTT. Protein product: CASFATGGAGELFF. The full variable domain, in which reference TRBV28 and TRBJ2-2 provide the parts outside the CDR3, is DVKVTQSSRYLVKRTGEKVFLECVQDMDHENMFWYRQDPGLGLRLIYFSYDVKMKEKGDIPEGYSVSREKKERFSLILESASTNQTSMYLCASFATGGAGELFFGEGSRLTVL.

V is TRBV13 and J is TRBJ2-2, with D tentatively TRBD1 (6 bases). CDR1 and CDR2 from the germline V gene are PRHDT and FYEKMQ (reference sequence). V lost 5 bases and J 6 bases, leaving 16 bases between the germline ends. The CDR3 loop spans 15 amino acids. The chain's CDR3 is CASSPRPRGAGELFF. The DNA of the CDR3 is TGTGCCAGCAGCCCCCGTCCCAGGGGCGCCGGGGAGCTGTTTTTT.

The chain combines TRBV7-9 with TRBJ2-1; D is possibly TRBD1 (5 bases). Germline loops: CDR1 SEHNR, CDR2 FQNEAQ (reference sequence). This CDR3 region has 15 residues. The V end lost 3 bases, the J end lost 3 bases, and 12 bases lay between the germline ends. DNA of the CDR3: TGTGCCAGCAGCTTCCAGGGTAGTTTCTACAATGAGCAGTTCTTC. This sequence encodes CASSFQGSFYNEQFF.

The V call is TRBV5-6, the J call TRBJ2-7; D could derive from TRBD1 or TRBD2 (5 bases each). V dropped 0 bases and J dropped 1 base, with 20 bases sitting between them. The CDR3 loop spans 18 amino acids. The germline CDR1 and CDR2 sequences are SGHDT and YYEEEE. CDR3 region: CASSLVVAPGTQSYEQYF. CDR3 coding DNA: TGTGCCAGCAGCTTGGTCGTCGCGCCCGGGACCCAATCCTACGAGCAGTACTTC.

This clonotype has ten or more counts. The chain recombines TRBV5-1 with TRBJ1-1; D gene ambiguous. Germline V lookup: CDR1 SGHRS, CDR2 YFSETQ. With 4 bases removed from V and 0 bases from J, the gap between germline ends came to 13 bases. This CDR3 comprises 15 residues. The CDR3 DNA is TGCGCCAGCAGCCAAGGGAATTCCATGAACACTGAAGCTTTCTTT. Translating it yields CASSQGNSMNTEAFF.

V and J are TRBV4-3 and TRBJ1-1; maybe TRBD1 (6 bases). The V gene lost 8 bases and the J gene lost 1 base, with 11 bases spanning the gap. The germline gives CDR1 LGHNA, CDR2 YSLEER. The length of the CDR3 is 13 residues. In nucleotides, the CDR3 is TGCGCCAGCGGAAGGGGGGAGAACACTGAAGCTTTCTTT. Its protein product is CASGRGENTEAFF.

The chain is built from TRBV6-1 and TRBJ1-2; TRBD1 might be the D (5 bases). V dropped 1 base and J dropped 7 bases, with 13 bases sitting between them. This CDR3 contains 14 residues. Germline V gene data show CDR1 as MNHNS and CDR2 as SASEGT. CDR3 DNA: TGTGCCAGCAGTGAAGTTCCCGGGGGAGGTGGCTACACCTTC. Translation gives CASSEVPGGGGYTF.

As DNA, the CDR3 is TGTGCCAGCAGCGGGGGGGTACAGGGGGCGTCCTACGAGCAGTACTTC. Translating gives CASSGGVQGASYEQYF. The V gene is TRBV5-6, the J gene TRBJ2-7, with 9 bases lining up with TRBD1. This CDR3 region has 16 residues. CDR1 is SGHDT and CDR2 is YYEEEE in the germline V gene. V lost 4 bases to trimming and J lost 1 base; unmatched junction nucleotides: 9.

The chain carries TRBV20-1 and TRBJ2-5, with 10 bases identical to TRBD2. The CDR3 has 16 residues. The germline V gene has CDR1 DFQATT and CDR2 SNEGSKA (reference sequence). Losses at the gene ends were 3 bases for V and 2 bases for J; bases not matched to a gene: 9. The DNA of the CDR3 is TGCAGTGCTAGTGATACTAGCGGGGCGTTTCAAGAGACCCAGTACTTC. Its protein product is CSASDTSGAFQETQYF.

The V gene is TRBV4-1, the J gene TRBJ2-3; D may be TRBD1 (6 bases). Germline V CDR1 and CDR2: MGHRA, YSYEKL. CDR3 length: 16 residues. Trimming cost V 4 bases and J 1 base, with 15 bases left between them. CDR3 DNA sequence: TGCGCCAGCAGCCTAAACAGGGAATTCGGCACAGATACGCAGTATTTT. It translates to CASSLNREFGTDTQYF.

The V call is TRBV15, the J call TRBJ2-5; D is unclear. Germline CDR1 and CDR2: LNHNV and YYDKDF (reference sequence). Trimming took 2 bases from V and 2 from J, leaving 6 bases between them. This CDR3 has 13 amino acids. Written as DNA, the CDR3 is TGTGCCACCAGCAGATTAGAACAAGAGACCCAGTACTTC. This gives the protein CATSRLEQETQYF. Full variable domain (rest looked up from reference TRBV15 and TRBJ2-5): DAMVIQNPRYQVTQFGKPVTLSCSQTLNHNVMYWYQQKSSQAPKLLFHYYDKDFNNEADTPDNFQSRRPNTSFCFLDIRSPGLGDTAMYLCATSRLEQETQYFGPGTRLLVL.

J is TRBJ2-2 and V is TRBV12-3 or TRBV12-4; tentatively, D is TRBD1 (6 bases). This CDR3 has 16 amino acids. Trimming took 3 bases from V and 1 from J, leaving 12 bases between them. Here the CDR3 reads CASSFQQGGNTGELFF. In DNA, the CDR3 is TGTGCCAGCAGTTTTCAACAGGGTGGGAACACCGGGGAGCTGTTTTTT.

This rearrangement joins TRBV6-1 to TRBJ1-4; 8 bases align to TRBD1. With 5 bases clipped from V and 7 bases from J, the junction kept 9 bases outside the gene matches. The length of the CDR3 is 15 residues. Looked up from germline, CDR1 is MNHNS and CDR2 is SASEGT. The CDR3 sequence is CASSPRGQVREKLFF. The CDR3 DNA follows: TGTGCCAGCAGTCCCCGGGGACAGGTTCGTGAAAAACTGTTTTTT.

The V call is TRBV5-1, the J call TRBJ2-3; D is perhaps TRBD1 (6 bases). Germline-derived CDR1 and CDR2 are SGHRS and YFSETQ. Deletions cut 3 bases from V and 1 base from J, with 15 bases between. CDR3 length equals 16 residues. CDR3: CASSWGHEMGTDTQYF. CDR3 bases: TGCGCCAGCAGCTGGGGACACGAGATGGGCACAGATACGCAGTATTTT.

V is TRBV12-3 or TRBV12-4 and J is TRBJ1-4; D is unresolved. The CDR3 is made up of 14 amino acids. V lost 6 bases, J lost 7 bases, and 15 bases lay in between. The CDR3 is CASSPSWGIEKLFF. In DNA, the CDR3 is TGTGCCAGCAGCCCATCCTGGGGAATTGAAAAACTGTTTTTT.

This clonotype was seen ten or more times. The chain links TRBV7-2 to TRBJ2-3; 7 bases align to TRBD2. After removal of 1 base from V and 1 base from J, the junction contained 2 bases not matched to a gene. The CDR3 is 15 amino acids. Looked up from germline, CDR1 is SGHTA and CDR2 is FQGNSA. CDR3 DNA: TGTGCCAGCAGCTTAGGACTAGCAGGCACAGATACGCAGTATTTT. Translating gives CASSLGLAGTDTQYF.

The J gene is TRBJ2-3, the V gene TRBV5-4, with D perhaps matching TRBD1 or TRBD2 (6 bases each). Germline-derived CDR1 and CDR2 are SGHNT and YYREEE (reference sequence). There are 19 residues in the CDR3. Trimming removed 3 bases from V and 2 bases from J, with 25 bases in between. Written as DNA, the CDR3 is TGTGCCAGCAGCTGGCCTGAACGGGGGCGACTACTCAACACAGATACGCAGTATTTT. As protein: CASSWPERGRLLNTDTQYF.

This clonotype has a handful of counts. The chain has TRBV13 and TRBJ1-2; D uncertain. V lost 3 bases, J lost 3 bases, and 20 bases lay in between. CDR1 and CDR2 (germline): PRHDT, FYEKMQ (reference sequence). The CDR3 sequence is 17 residues long. As DNA, the CDR3 is TGTGCCAGCAGCTTTAAAGGGTCCACCGATACTTACTATGGCTACACCTTC. The encoded protein is CASSFKGSTDTYYGYTF.

In its sample, this clonotype was seen a few times. The genes are TRBV28 and TRBJ1-5, with 8 bases aligning to TRBD1. The V and J ends lost 4 bases and 3 bases, in that order; junction bases with no gene match: 2. This CDR3 spans 14 amino acids. CDR1 is MDHEN, CDR2 SYDVKM, per germline. CDR3 sequence reads: CASSWQGANQPQHF. The CDR3 nucleotides read TGTGCCAGCAGTTGGCAGGGGGCCAATCAGCCCCAGCATTTT.

The chain links TRBV29-1 to TRBJ1-2, with D possibly being TRBD1 (5 bases). The CDR3 spans 11 residues. Per germline, CDR1 SQVTM and CDR2 ANQGSEA. Trimming removed 7 bases from V and 1 base from J, with 7 bases in between. CDR3 in amino acids: CSATVNYGYTF. DNA for the CDR3: TGCAGCGCGACAGTTAACTATGGCTACACCTTC.

The rearrangement joins TRBV7-3 to TRBJ1-2, with D perhaps matching TRBD1 (5 bases). This CDR3 contains 13 residues. Looked up from germline, CDR1 is SGHTA and CDR2 is FQGTGA. Trimming cost V 3 bases and J 4 bases, with 9 bases left between them. The CDR3 reads CASSFQGSYGYTF. For the CDR3, the DNA is TGTGCCAGCAGCTTTCAGGGCTCCTATGGCTACACCTTC.